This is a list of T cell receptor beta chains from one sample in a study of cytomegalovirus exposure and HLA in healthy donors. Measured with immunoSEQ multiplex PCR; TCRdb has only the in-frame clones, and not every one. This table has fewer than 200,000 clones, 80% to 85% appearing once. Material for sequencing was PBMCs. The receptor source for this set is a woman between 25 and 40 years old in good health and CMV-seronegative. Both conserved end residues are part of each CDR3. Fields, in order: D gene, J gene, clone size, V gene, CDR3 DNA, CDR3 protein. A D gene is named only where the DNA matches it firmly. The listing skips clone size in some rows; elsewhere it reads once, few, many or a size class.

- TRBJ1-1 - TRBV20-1 TGCAGTGCTAGCAGAGCTTTCTTT CSASRAFF
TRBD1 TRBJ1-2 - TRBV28 TGTGCCAGCAGTTCCGGGACAGAGTACTATGGCTACACCTTC CASSSGTEYYGYTF
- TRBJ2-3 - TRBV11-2 TGTGCCGAGGGCCCAAACCCGGATACGCAGTATTTT CAEGPNPDTQYF
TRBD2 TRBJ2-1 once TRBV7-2 TGTGCCAGCAGCTTAGTTTCTGGGAGGGCCAATGAGCAGTTCTTC CASSLVSGRANEQFF
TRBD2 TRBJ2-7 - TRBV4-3 TGCGCCAGCAGCCAAGATTGGAGCGGGGCCACCTACGAGCAGTACTTC CASSQDWSGATYEQYF
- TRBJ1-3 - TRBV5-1 TGCGCCAGCAGCCGTATGGGGGGTCTCTCTGGAAACACCATATATTTT CASSRMGGLSGNTIYF
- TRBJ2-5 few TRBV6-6 TGTGCCAGCATCAACCTGGGGGGACCCACTCAAGAGACCCAGTACTTC CASINLGGPTQETQYF
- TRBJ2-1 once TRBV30 TGTGCCTGGAGTGTACCCGGCGGAGCCTACAATGAGCAGTTCTTC CAWSVPGGAYNEQFF
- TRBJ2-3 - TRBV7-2 TGTGCCAGCACCGCGACAGATACGCAGTATTTT CASTATDTQYF
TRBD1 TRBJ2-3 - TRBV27 TGTGCCAGCAGGGACAGGGGAGGGGGCACAGATACGCAGTATTTT CASRDRGGGTDTQYF
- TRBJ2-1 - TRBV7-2 TGTGCCCTGACTACACAGGGTGAGCAGTTCTTC CALTTQGEQFF
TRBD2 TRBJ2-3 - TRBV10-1 TGCGCCAGCAGTGAGTCTCTGAGCGGGGGTCCCACAGATACGCAGTATTTT CASSESLSGGPTDTQYF
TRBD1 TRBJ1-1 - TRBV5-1 TGCGCCAGCAGCTTGGGCCCCCGGACAGGGGGCGTTTCTACTGAAGCTTTCTTT CASSLGPRTGGVSTEAFF
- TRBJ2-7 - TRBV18 TGTGCCAGCTCACCATCGGAATTTTTTAGCGCCTACGAGCAGTACTTC CASSPSEFFSAYEQYF
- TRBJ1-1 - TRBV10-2 TGCGCCAGCAGTGTTGTATTCAGGGCGGCTTACATGAACACTGAAGCTTTCTTT CASSVVFRAAYMNTEAFF
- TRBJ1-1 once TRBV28 TGTGCCAGCAGTTTTGCCCAGACTGAAGCTTTCTTT CASSFAQTEAFF
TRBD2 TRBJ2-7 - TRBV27 TGTGCCAGCAGTTTATATGGGATCGAAAGCGGGAAAGACGAGCAGTACTTC CASSLYGIESGKDEQYF